This T cell receptor beta chain came from a study of beta chain features in type 1 diabetes. Looking at the study overall: All samples yielded 107,917,701 examined sorted cells.

Sequenced material consisted of expressed TCRB transcripts (all of the isolated RNA was reverse transcribed). Clones were read by immunoSEQ multiplex PCR, and TCRdb kept only the in-frame ones, dropping some. The sample shows 300,000 to 400,000 clones, roughly 13% of them seen only once. A few counts support this clone. The sample contains more than one DNA sequence encoding this CDR3. What was sequenced was naive CD4+ T cells from blood. This receptor was taken from a man aged 18 to 29 in good health.

CDR3 amino acids: CATSRDTGSYEQYF. As DNA, the CDR3 is TGTGCCACCAGCAGAGATACAGGCTCCTACGAGCAGTACTTC. The genes are TRBV15 and TRBJ2-7; maybe TRBD1 (5 bases). Trimming cost V 0 bases and J 0 bases, with 6 bases left between them. The CDR3 is 14 residues long. Germline CDR1 is LNHNV and CDR2 is YYDKDF (reference sequence).